The next 7 T cell receptor beta chains were all read from a single sample in a study of blood T cell repertoires in COVID-19. Libraries were prepared by immunoSEQ multiplex PCR; TCRdb keeps only in-frame clonotypes and omits some of them. The data show some 130,000 clones, 85% to 90% seen once. The sample was peripheral blood. The receptors stem from a man aged 65 to 85 with active COVID-19.

V gene TRBV12-3 or TRBV12-4 combines with J gene TRBJ2-2, with a tentative D call TRBD2 (5 bases). V gave up 8 bases and J gave up 6 bases, with 10 bases separating them. This CDR3 contains 12 residues. Here the CDR3 DNA reads TGTGCCAGCTTCGAGGGCGCCGGGGAGCTGTTTTTT. Its translation is CASFEGAGELFF.

The rearrangement links TRBV15 to TRBJ2-5, with TRBD2 matching 8 bases. The CDR3 runs to 18 residues. V dropped 3 bases and J dropped 7; count of bases not matched to a gene: 19. The germline V gene encodes CDR1 LNHNV and CDR2 YYDKDF (reference sequence). CDR3 nucleotides: TGTGCCACCAGCAGTTATTTGGGAGCGGGGGCCGTAAGGGGGACCCAGTACTTC. It encodes CATSSYLGAGAVRGTQYF.

The gene calls are TRBV5-4 and TRBJ1-4; 11 nucleotides agree with TRBD1. This CDR3 comprises 16 residues. V was clipped by 3 bases and J by 3 bases; unmatched bases: 4. CDR1 is SGHNT and CDR2 is YYREEE in the germline V gene (reference sequence). DNA of the CDR3: TGTGCCAGCAGCTCCGGGACAGGGGGGCCTAATGAAAAACTGTTTTTT. Its protein product is CASSSGTGGPNEKLFF.

This clone was seen a few times. The chain combines TRBV7-3 with TRBJ2-7; no firm D call. CDR3 length: 13 amino acids. Germline V lookup: CDR1 SGHTA, CDR2 FQGTGA. Trimming left V 2 bases short and J 3 bases short, with 8 bases between. For the CDR3, the DNA is TGTGCCAGCAGCTTAGGCCATAACTACGAGCAGTACTTC. Protein product: CASSLGHNYEQYF.

The J gene is TRBJ2-6, the V gene TRBV6-5; D is perhaps TRBD1 (6 bases). The CDR3 is 14 residues long. V shed 8 bases and J shed 8 bases, with 16 bases lying between them. Germline V gene data show CDR1 as MNHEY and CDR2 as SVGAGI. This CDR3 reads CASRSSGTSNVLTF. CDR3 bases: TGTGCCAGCCGCTCATCCGGGACATCCAACGTCCTGACTTTC.

This chain uses TRBV5-4 with TRBJ1-2; TRBD1 matches at 7 bases. Germline CDR1 SGHNT, CDR2 YYREEE (reference sequence). The CDR3 loop spans 14 amino acids. The junction had 8 bases not matched to a gene; V was cut back by 4 bases and J by 5 bases. The CDR3 nucleotides are TGTGCCAGCAGCCATCTGGAGGGGGCTTATGGCTACACCTTC. Its protein product is CASSHLEGAYGYTF.

This chain uses TRBV18 with TRBJ2-2; the D gene is possibly TRBD1 (5 bases). Germline values: CDR1 KGHSH, CDR2 LQKENI. Trimming took 2 bases from V and 6 from J, leaving 10 bases between them. This CDR3 is 14 amino acids long. In nucleotides, the CDR3 is TGTGCCAGCTCACCAGTCAGGGTGTCCGGGGAGCTGTTTTTT. It codes for CASSPVRVSGELFF.